Listed below are T cell receptor beta chains from one sample, sequenced in a study of glioma-infiltrating T cells. MiXCR, run by TCRdb on the multiplex PCR reads, gives a single entry per CDR3 protein. Among roughly 350,000 distinct CDR3 sequences, roughly two fifths were seen once, and the ten largest hold 9.5% to 15%. Sample: glioma tissue, nonneoplastic brain tissue, or PBMCs (not recorded which). These receptors came from a human donor with low-grade glioma or glioblastoma, undergoing nonglioma brain surgery, or in good health (not recorded which). CDR3s leave out the opening cysteine and the closing phenylalanine or tryptophan. Not every row has a clone size; where given, it reads once, few, many or a size class.

v_gene	abundance	CDR3aa
TRBV2	once	ASSPGQAGDTQY
TRBV4-1	-	ASSARQGANTGEPF
TRBV27	many	ASSNVQGTYQPQH
TRBV6-6	few	ASSYRRVWDEQF
TRBV12-3/TRBV12-4	-	ASSWTGGTEAF
TRBV20-1	many	SAERGDRGPDTQY
TRBV10-3	-	AISESIYDVGYPLNTEAF
TRBV28	many	ASSPGGTRENYGYT
TRBV5-5	-	ASSLQLRGYSNQPQH
TRBV19	-	ASSISQGLHNEQF
TRBV7-9	-	ASRAGGYQETQY
TRBV4-1	-	ASSLYGNPPLH
TRBV4-3	once	ASSQAWRQGGYEQY
TRBV4-2	-	ASNPVVGRSTDTQY
TRBV20-1	-	SASTHKTGMNTEAF
TRBV19	-	ASSVGLVGKPF
TRBV27	many	ASSPGTGVFTDTQY
TRBV5-1	-	ASSLRQGSHGYT
TRBV7-2	-	ASGPRSTEAF
TRBV14	-	ASSHYYGNHQETQY
TRBV28	many	ASSPDSLGGEQF
TRBV20-1	many	SASRRAGEQY
TRBV27	many	ASSLTPGASGTDTQY